This T cell receptor (beta chain) was recovered during a study of CD8 T cells in Susac syndrome. RNA totalling about 0.5 to 1 ug underwent reverse transcription with random hexamers. immunoSEQ multiplex PCR amplified TCR beta CDR3 across 54 Vbeta, 13 Jbeta. TCRdb analysed the immunoSEQ multiplex PCR reads with MiXCR anew, one entry per CDR3 protein. The profile shows a few hundred thousand distinct CDR3 sequences, about 88% of them singletons. Germline assignment: CDR1 SGHVS and CDR2 FNYEAQ. V was pared by 2 bases and J by 0 bases, with 5 bases between. The CDR3 extends over 13 amino acids. This chain joins TRBV7-6 and TRBJ2-7; no reliable D call. This receptor was taken from a human donor with multiple sclerosis. Sequencing was carried out using CD8+ T cells from PBMCs. CDR3 in DNA: TGTGCCAGCAGCTTACCTAACTCCTACGAGCAGTACTTC. Amino acid sequence: CASSLPNSYEQYF.